What follows are 23 T cell receptor beta chains derived from one specimen sequenced in a study of beta chain features in type 1 diabetes. Reverse transcription of all isolated RNA meant that expressed TCRB transcripts were sequenced. Profiling relied on immunoSEQ multiplex PCR, and the TCRdb table lists in-frame clones only, not all of them. The table has under 450,000 clones, roughly 16% seen once. Sequencing used naive CD4+ T cells from blood. The receptors were sampled from a young woman in good health.

The rearrangement joins TRBV7-9 to TRBJ1-1; possibly TRBD1 for D (5 bases). The length of the CDR3 is 11 residues. V lost 7 bases to trimming and J lost 7 bases, with 10 bases between them. Looked up from germline, CDR1 is SEHNR and CDR2 is FQNEAQ (reference sequence). The CDR3 DNA reads TGTGCCAGCAACACCGGGGGTGAAGCTTTCTTT. Its translation is CASNTGGEAFF.

The chain has TRBV27 and TRBJ2-1, with 8 positions matching TRBD2. The trim removed 6 bases at V and 5 bases at J, leaving 12 bases unmatched. This CDR3 is built from 16 residues. The germline gives CDR1 MNHEY, CDR2 SMNVEV (reference sequence). The CDR3, as DNA: TGTGCCAGCAGCCGAGCGGGAGTGCATAAAAACAATGAGCAGTTCTTC. Translated, it gives CASSRAGVHKNNEQFF.

This clone was seen only a few times. Other DNA sequences in this specimen translate into the identical CDR3. The chain links TRBV7-9 to TRBJ2-3; D unclear. Trimming took 1 base from V and 3 from J, leaving 8 bases between them. The CDR3 runs 14 residues. The V gene's germline CDR1 is SEHNR and CDR2 FQNEAQ (reference sequence). The CDR3 protein is CASSLVQSTDTQYF. The CDR3 DNA reads as TGTGCCAGCAGCTTAGTACAGTCGACAGATACGCAGTATTTT.

This clone appeared a few times. The gene calls are TRBV28 and TRBJ1-2; a weak D match, TRBD1 (6 bases). CDR1 and CDR2 from the germline V gene are MDHEN and SYDVKM. CDR3 length: 14 residues. DNA for the CDR3: TGTGCACACTCCGGACAGTCTTCTAACTATGGCTACACCTTC. The encoded protein is CAHSGQSSNYGYTF.

This clone showed up just a few times. The chain employs TRBV2 and TRBJ2-4, with TRBD1 matching over 7 bases. CDR1 and CDR2 (germline): SNHLY, FYNNEI. The ends lost 4 bases at V and 3 bases at J; junction bases unmatched: 3. CDR3 length equals 14 residues. CDR3 nucleotide sequence: TGTGCCAGCAGTGGGGGACAGCTCAAAAACATTCAGTACTTC. As protein: CASSGGQLKNIQYF. Drawing the rest from reference TRBV2 and TRBJ2-4, the complete variable domain is EPEVTQTPSHQVTQMGQEVILRCVPISNHLYFYWYRQILGQKVEFLVSFYNNEISEKSEIFDDQFSVERPDGSNFTLKIRSTKLEDSAMYFCASSGGQLKNIQYFGAGTRLSVL.

This clone came up a few times. The chain uses TRBV11-2 and TRBJ1-4, with D unresolved. Trimming shortened V by 4 bases and J by 8 bases, and 17 bases separated the two germline ends. The CDR3 is 15 residues long. In germline, CDR1 is SGHAT, CDR2 FQNNGV. This CDR3 is CASSSFPRQAEKLFF. CDR3 nucleotides: TGTGCCAGCAGCTCCTTCCCTCGGCAGGCCGAAAAACTGTTTTTT.

This clone was found a few times. The CDR3 is CSTHRDSSYNEQFF. DNA for the CDR3: TGCAGCACACACCGGGACTCCTCCTACAATGAGCAGTTCTTC. The chain recombines TRBV29-1 with TRBJ2-1, with D perhaps matching TRBD2 (6 bases). The CDR3 is made up of 14 amino acids. CDR1 is SQVTM and CDR2 is ANQGSEA in the germline V gene. V was clipped by 8 bases and J by 0 bases, with 14 bases between them.

The table lists this clone with a few counts. The V and J genes are TRBV2 and TRBJ1-5; D not certain. V lost 2 bases and J lost 7, with 12 bases in between. The germline CDR1 and CDR2 sequences are SNHLY and FYNNEI. The CDR3 has 14 residues. The CDR3 DNA is TGTGCCAGCAGTGAATCGGCAGGCGGGCAGCCCCAGCATTTT. This encodes CASSESAGGQPQHF.

CDR3 bases: TGTGCCAGCAGCCCCCTGCGGGAGCAGTTCTTC. It is translated as CASSPLREQFF. V gene TRBV28 combines with J gene TRBJ2-1; D is unresolved. The CDR3 totals 11 residues. Trimming took 6 bases from V and 10 from J, leaving 10 bases between them. Germline V gene lookup returns CDR1 MDHEN and CDR2 SYDVKM.

This clone occurred a few times. V usage is TRBV14 and J usage is TRBJ2-5, with D unclear. Trimming took off 2 bases at V and 1 base at J, with 5 bases between the two ends. Germline values: CDR1 SGHDN, CDR2 FVKESK. The CDR3 spans 13 residues. The CDR3 bases are TGTGCCAGCAGCCAAAGACTCCAAGAGACCCAGTACTTC. Encoded protein: CASSQRLQETQYF. The entire variable domain, with the rest obtained from reference TRBV14 and TRBJ2-5, is as follows: EAGVTQFPSHSVIEKGQTVTLRCDPISGHDNLYWYRRVMGKEIKFLLHFVKESKQDESGMPNNRFLAERTGGTYSTLKVQPAELEDSGVYFCASSQRLQETQYFGPGTRLLVL.

This clone was counted only a few times. The chain has TRBV9 and TRBJ2-1, with 8 positions matching TRBD2. Germline V CDR1 and CDR2: SGDLS, YYNGEE. The CDR3 is 15 residues long. V shed 3 bases and J 1 base; nucleotides not matched to a gene: 3. DNA of the CDR3: TGTGCCAGCAGCGCCGGGACTAGATCCTACAATGAGCAGTTCTTC. Protein: CASSAGTRSYNEQFF.

A few counts support this clone. The chain uses TRBV29-1 and TRBJ2-7, with TRBD2 as a possible D gene (6 bases). The V gene's germline CDR1 is SQVTM and CDR2 ANQGSEA. CDR3 length equals 14 residues. V dropped 2 bases and J dropped 0 bases, with 11 bases sitting between them. CDR3 in DNA: TGCAGCGTTGAAAGGCGGGATGGCTCCTACGAGCAGTACTTC. It specifies CSVERRDGSYEQYF.

The rearrangement joins TRBV6-5 to TRBJ2-5, with 7 nucleotides matching TRBD1. V lost 7 bases, J lost 2 bases, and 7 bases stayed unmatched. CDR1 is MNHEY, CDR2 SVGAGI, per germline. The CDR3 covers 14 residues. CDR3 amino acids: CASIQDRAQETQYF. DNA of the CDR3: TGTGCCAGCATCCAAGACAGGGCACAAGAGACCCAGTACTTC.

J is TRBJ2-1 and V is TRBV7-9; 9 positions agree with TRBD2. The CDR3 consists of 14 residues. CDR1 and CDR2 from the germline V gene are SEHNR and FQNEAQ (reference sequence). Trimming at V came to 4 bases and at J to 11 bases, leaving 9 bases not matched to a gene. The chain's CDR3 is CASSSTTLAGQQFF. The CDR3 DNA reads as TGTGCCAGCAGCTCAACAACCCTAGCGGGGCAGCAGTTCTTC. The full variable domain, in which reference TRBV7-9 and TRBJ2-1 provide the parts outside the CDR3, is DTGVSQNPRHKITKRGQNVTFRCDPISEHNRLYWYRQTLGQGPEFLTYFQNEAQLEKSRLLSDRFSAERPKGSFSTLEIQRTEQGDSAMYLCASSSTTLAGQQFFGPGTRLTVL.

J is TRBJ1-2 and V is TRBV5-1, with D possibly TRBD1 on 5 matching bases. This CDR3 comprises 13 residues. Trimming left V 4 bases short and J 8 bases short, with 15 bases between. CDR1 is SGHRS and CDR2 is YFSETQ in the germline V gene. The CDR3 protein is CASSTGAGSGYTF. The CDR3 DNA is TGCGCCAGCAGCACGGGAGCAGGGTCGGGCTACACCTTC.

This chain joins TRBV5-1 and TRBJ2-1, with 8 bases lining up with TRBD2. V was clipped by 2 bases and J by 8 bases; unmatched bases: 12. The germline V gene has CDR1 SGHRS and CDR2 YFSETQ. The CDR3 spans 16 residues. The CDR3 spells CASSLQAGDDFDEQFF. CDR3 bases: TGCGCCAGCAGCTTACAAGCGGGAGATGATTTTGATGAGCAGTTCTTC.

The rearrangement links TRBV18 to TRBJ1-1; 7 bases are a match to TRBD1. From germline, CDR1 is KGHSH and CDR2 LQKENI. The CDR3 runs 13 residues. Trimming cost V 6 bases and J 4 bases; bases outside gene matches: 5. The CDR3 sequence: CASSTTGPTEAFF. The DNA of the CDR3 is TGTGCCAGCTCCACGACAGGGCCCACTGAAGCTTTCTTT.

The chain recombines TRBV27 with TRBJ1-1; the D is unclear. V was clipped by 2 bases and J by 8 bases, with 9 bases between them. CDR1 MNHEY and CDR2 SMNVEV come from the germline V gene (reference sequence). There are 12 residues in the CDR3. This CDR3 reads CASSLRAGEAFF. The CDR3 region has the DNA TGTGCCAGCAGTTTAAGAGCCGGGGAAGCTTTCTTT.

The sample holds a few counts of this clone. The chain uses TRBV2 and TRBJ2-3, with TRBD1 matching over 7 bases. Germline V CDR1 and CDR2: SNHLY, FYNNEI. The V gene end was trimmed by 7 bases and the J gene end by 8 bases; junction bases not matched to a gene: 9. The CDR3 runs 13 residues. In nucleotides, the CDR3 is TGTGCCAGCATGGGAAGGGGGCGCGGTACGCAGTATTTT. Translated, it gives CASMGRGRGTQYF.

This clone was counted only a few times. The chain links TRBV30 to TRBJ2-1, with 8 bases that match TRBD2. V trimming: 1 base; J trimming: 8 bases; junction bases outside the gene matches: 10. Looked up from germline, CDR1 is GTSNPN and CDR2 is SVGIG (reference sequence). The CDR3 is 15 residues long. CDR3 DNA sequence: TGTGCCTGGAGTGATAGGCGGGGGGCGGGTGATGAGCAGTTCTTC. This gives the protein CAWSDRRGAGDEQFF.

As concerns this clone: Other DNA sequences in the sample encode the same CDR3. The chain carries TRBV9 and TRBJ1-5, with unresolved D. The CDR3 totals 14 residues. Germline V gene lookup returns CDR1 SGDLS and CDR2 YYNGEE. Trimming took 0 bases from V and 4 from J, leaving 8 bases between them. The CDR3 nucleotides are TGTGCCAGCAGCGTAGATTCGGGAAATCAGCCCCAGCATTTT. Protein: CASSVDSGNQPQHF. Supplemented by reference TRBV9 and TRBJ1-5, the full variable domain reads DSGVTQTPKHLITATGQRVTLRCSPRSGDLSVYWYQQSLDQGLQFLIQYYNGEERAKGNILERFSAQQFPDLHSELNLSSLELGDSALYFCASSVDSGNQPQHFGDGTRLSIL.

This clone turned up a few times. The chain employs TRBV7-9 and TRBJ2-7; D is unresolved. The CDR3 spans 17 residues. The germline gives CDR1 SEHNR, CDR2 FQNEAQ (reference sequence). Trimming stripped 3 bases from V and 6 bases from J, with 24 bases between. The CDR3 DNA follows: TGTGCCAGCAGCTTCCCTTTGTCCCATTCTAGACCGGGCGAGCAGTACTTC. Translation: CASSFPLSHSRPGEQYF. Using reference TRBV7-9 and TRBJ2-7 for the parts outside the CDR3, the full variable domain is DTGVSQNPRHKITKRGQNVTFRCDPISEHNRLYWYRQTLGQGPEFLTYFQNEAQLEKSRLLSDRFSAERPKGSFSTLEIQRTEQGDSAMYLCASSFPLSHSRPGEQYFGPGTRLTVT.

J is TRBJ1-5 and V is TRBV30; D perhaps matches TRBD1 (6 bases). V was pared by 0 bases and J by 3 bases, with 12 bases between. Germline V gene sequence: CDR1 GTSNPN, CDR2 SVGIG (reference sequence). This CDR3 has 15 amino acids. The CDR3 bases are TGTGCCTGGAGTGTGGTTGGACAGCACAATCAGCCCCAGCATTTT. This translates into CAWSVVGQHNQPQHF.